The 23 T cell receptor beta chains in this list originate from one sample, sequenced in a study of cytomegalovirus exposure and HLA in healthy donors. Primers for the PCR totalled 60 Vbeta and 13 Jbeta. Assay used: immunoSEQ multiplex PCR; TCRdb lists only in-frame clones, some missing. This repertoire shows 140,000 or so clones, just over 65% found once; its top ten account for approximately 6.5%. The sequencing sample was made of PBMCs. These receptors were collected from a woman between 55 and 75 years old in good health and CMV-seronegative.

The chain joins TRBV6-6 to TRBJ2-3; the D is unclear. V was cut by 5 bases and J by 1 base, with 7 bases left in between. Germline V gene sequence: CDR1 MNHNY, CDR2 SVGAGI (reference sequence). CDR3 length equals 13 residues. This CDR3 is CASSQRGTDTQYF. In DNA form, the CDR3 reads TGTGCCAGCAGTCAGCGTGGCACAGATACGCAGTATTTT.

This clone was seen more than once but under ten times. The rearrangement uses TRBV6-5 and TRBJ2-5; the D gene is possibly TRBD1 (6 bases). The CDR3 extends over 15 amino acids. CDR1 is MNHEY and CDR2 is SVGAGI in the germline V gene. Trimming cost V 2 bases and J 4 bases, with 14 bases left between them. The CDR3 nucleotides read TGTGCCAGCAGTTACGAGGAGACAGGTCCAGAGACCCAGTACTTC. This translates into CASSYEETGPETQYF.

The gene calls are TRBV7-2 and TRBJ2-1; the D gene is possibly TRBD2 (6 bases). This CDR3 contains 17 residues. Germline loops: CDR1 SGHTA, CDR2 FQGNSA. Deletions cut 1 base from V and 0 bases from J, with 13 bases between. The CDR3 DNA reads TGTGCCAGCAGCTTAGGGGGAGGACCCAGCTCCTACAATGAGCAGTTCTTC. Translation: CASSLGGGPSSYNEQFF.

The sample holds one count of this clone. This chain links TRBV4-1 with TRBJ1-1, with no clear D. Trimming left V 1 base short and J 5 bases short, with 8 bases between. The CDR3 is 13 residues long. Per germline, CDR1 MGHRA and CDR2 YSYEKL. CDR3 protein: CASSQGEWTEAFF. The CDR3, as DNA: TGCGCCAGCAGCCAAGGCGAATGGACTGAAGCTTTCTTT.

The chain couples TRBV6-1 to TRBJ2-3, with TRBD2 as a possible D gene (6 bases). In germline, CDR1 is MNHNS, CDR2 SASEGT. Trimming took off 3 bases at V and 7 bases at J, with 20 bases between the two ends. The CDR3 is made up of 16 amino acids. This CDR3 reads CASSDIGGAKMNTQYF. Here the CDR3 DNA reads TGTGCCAGCAGTGATATTGGAGGGGCAAAGATGAATACGCAGTATTTT.

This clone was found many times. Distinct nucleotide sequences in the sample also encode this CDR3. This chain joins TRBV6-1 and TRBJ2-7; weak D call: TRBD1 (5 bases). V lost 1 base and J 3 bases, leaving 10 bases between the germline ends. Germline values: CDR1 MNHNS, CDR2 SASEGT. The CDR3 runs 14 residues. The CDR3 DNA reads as TGTGCCAGCAGTGAAGGGGGCACCGTCTACGAGCAGTACTTC. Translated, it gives CASSEGGTVYEQYF.

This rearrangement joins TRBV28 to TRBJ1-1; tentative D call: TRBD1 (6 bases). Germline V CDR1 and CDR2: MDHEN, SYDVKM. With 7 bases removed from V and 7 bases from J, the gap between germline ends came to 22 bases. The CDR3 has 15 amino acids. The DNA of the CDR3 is TGTGCCAGCACCCCTGGGGGGGCCGGCAACTTTGAAGCTTTCTTT. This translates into CASTPGGAGNFEAFF. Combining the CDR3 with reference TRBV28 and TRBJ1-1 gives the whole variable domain DVKVTQSSRYLVKRTGEKVFLECVQDMDHENMFWYRQDPGLGLRLIYFSYDVKMKEKGDIPEGYSVSREKKERFSLILESASTNQTSMYLCASTPGGAGNFEAFFGQGTRLTVV.

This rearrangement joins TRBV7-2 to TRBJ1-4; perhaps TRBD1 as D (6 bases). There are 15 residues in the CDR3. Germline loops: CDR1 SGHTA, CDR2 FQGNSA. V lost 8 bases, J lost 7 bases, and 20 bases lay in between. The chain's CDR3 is CASSLMSGGGEKLFF. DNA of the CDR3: TGTGCCAGCTCACTAATGTCGGGGGGCGGTGAAAAACTGTTTTTT.

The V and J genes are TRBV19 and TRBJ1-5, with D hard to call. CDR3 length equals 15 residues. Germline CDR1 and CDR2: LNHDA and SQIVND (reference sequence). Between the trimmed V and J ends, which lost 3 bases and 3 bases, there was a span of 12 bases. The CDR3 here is CASSMGQRNNQPQHF. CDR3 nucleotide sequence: TGTGCCAGTAGTATGGGTCAGCGAAACAATCAGCCCCAGCATTTT. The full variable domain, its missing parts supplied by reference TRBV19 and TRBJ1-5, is DGGITQSPKYLFRKEGQNVTLSCEQNLNHDAMYWYRQDPGQGLRLIYYSQIVNDFQKGDIAEGYSVSREKKESFPLTVTSAQKNPTAFYLCASSMGQRNNQPQHFGDGTRLSIL.

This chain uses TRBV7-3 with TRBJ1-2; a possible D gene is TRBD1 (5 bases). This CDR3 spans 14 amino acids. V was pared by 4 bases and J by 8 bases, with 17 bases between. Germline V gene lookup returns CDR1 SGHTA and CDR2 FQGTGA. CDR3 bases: TGTGCCAGCAGCTCCGGGGGACCCGCGGGGGGCTACACCTTC. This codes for CASSSGGPAGGYTF.

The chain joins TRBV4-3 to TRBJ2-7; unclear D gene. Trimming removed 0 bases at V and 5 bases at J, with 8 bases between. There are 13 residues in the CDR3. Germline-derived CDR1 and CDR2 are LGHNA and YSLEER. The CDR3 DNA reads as TGCGCCAGCAGCCAAGACAGGTTCAACGAGCAGTACTTC. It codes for CASSQDRFNEQYF.

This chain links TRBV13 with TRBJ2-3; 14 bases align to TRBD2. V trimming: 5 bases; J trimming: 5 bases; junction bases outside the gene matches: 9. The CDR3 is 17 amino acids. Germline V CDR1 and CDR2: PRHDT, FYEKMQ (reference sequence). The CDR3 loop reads CASSRYRTSGGRDTQYF. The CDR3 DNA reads TGTGCCAGCAGCCGTTACCGGACTAGCGGGGGGAGAGATACGCAGTATTTT. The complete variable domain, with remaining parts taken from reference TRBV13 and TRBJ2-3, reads AAGVIQSPRHLIKEKRETATLKCYPIPRHDTVYWYQQGPGQDPQFLISFYEKMQSDKGSIPDRFSAQQFSDYHSELNMSSLELGDSALYFCASSRYRTSGGRDTQYFGPGTRLTVL.

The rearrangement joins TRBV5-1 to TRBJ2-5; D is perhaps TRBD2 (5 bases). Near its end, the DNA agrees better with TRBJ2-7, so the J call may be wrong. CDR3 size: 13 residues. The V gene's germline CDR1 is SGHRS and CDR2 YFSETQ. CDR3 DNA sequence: TGCGCCAGCAGCCTGCCCGGGGTCTACGAGCAGTACTTC. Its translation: CASSLPGVYEQYF.

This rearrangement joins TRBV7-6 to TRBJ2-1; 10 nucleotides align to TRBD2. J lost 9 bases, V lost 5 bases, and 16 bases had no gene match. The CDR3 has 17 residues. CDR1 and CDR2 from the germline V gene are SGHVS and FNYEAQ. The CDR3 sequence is CASSAGDTAGGAPEQFF. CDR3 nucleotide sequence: TGTGCCAGCAGCGCCGGGGACACAGCGGGAGGGGCCCCTGAGCAGTTCTTC.

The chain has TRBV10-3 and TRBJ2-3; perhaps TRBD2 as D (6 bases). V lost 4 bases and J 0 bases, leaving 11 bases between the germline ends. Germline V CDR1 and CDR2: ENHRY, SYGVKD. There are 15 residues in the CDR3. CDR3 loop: CAISARLGSTDTQYF. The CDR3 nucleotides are TGTGCCATCAGTGCCCGACTAGGAAGCACAGATACGCAGTATTTT.

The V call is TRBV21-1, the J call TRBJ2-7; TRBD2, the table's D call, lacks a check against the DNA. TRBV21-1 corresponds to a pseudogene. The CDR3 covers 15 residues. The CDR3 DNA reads TGTGCCAGCAGCAAGGAAGTCGGGAGGTGGCACGAGCAGTACTTC. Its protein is CASSKEVGRWHEQYF.

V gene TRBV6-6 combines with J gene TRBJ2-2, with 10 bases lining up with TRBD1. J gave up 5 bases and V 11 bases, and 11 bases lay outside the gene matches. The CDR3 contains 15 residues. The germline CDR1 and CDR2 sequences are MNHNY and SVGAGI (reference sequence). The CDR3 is CADLMTGGETGELFF. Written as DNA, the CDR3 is TGTGCCGACCTTATGACAGGGGGCGAAACCGGGGAGCTGTTTTTT.

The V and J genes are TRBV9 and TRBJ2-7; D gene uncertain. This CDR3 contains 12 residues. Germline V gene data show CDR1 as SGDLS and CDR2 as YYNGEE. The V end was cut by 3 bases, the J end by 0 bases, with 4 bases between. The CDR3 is CASSAGSYEQYF. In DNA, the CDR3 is TGTGCCAGCAGCGCGGGCTCCTACGAGCAGTACTTC.

This CDR3 is CASSLGPGLYNEQFF. The CDR3, as DNA: TGTGCCAGCAGTTTAGGCCCCGGACTTTACAATGAGCAGTTCTTC. This rearrangement joins TRBV28 to TRBJ2-1, with D possibly matching TRBD2 (5 bases). Germline values: CDR1 MDHEN, CDR2 SYDVKM. Trimming removed 2 bases from V and 4 bases from J, with 12 bases in between. This CDR3 contains 15 residues.

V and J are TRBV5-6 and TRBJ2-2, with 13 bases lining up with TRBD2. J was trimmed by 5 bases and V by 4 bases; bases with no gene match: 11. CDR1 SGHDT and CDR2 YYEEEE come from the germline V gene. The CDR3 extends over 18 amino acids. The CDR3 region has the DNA TGTGCCAGCAGCCCCTACCGGACTAGCGGGAGATTAACCGGGGAGCTGTTTTTT. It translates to CASSPYRTSGRLTGELFF.

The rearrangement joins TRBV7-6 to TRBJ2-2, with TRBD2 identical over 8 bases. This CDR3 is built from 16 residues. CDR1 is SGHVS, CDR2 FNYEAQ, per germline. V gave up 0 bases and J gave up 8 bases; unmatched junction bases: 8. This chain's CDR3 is CASSLALSGGPGELFF. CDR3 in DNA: TGTGCCAGCAGCTTAGCTTTATCGGGAGGGCCTGGGGAGCTGTTTTTT.

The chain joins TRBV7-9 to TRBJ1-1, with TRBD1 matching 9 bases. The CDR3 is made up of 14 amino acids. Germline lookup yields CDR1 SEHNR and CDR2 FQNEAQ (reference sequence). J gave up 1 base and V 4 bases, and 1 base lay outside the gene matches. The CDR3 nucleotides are TGTGCCAGCAGCTGGGGACAGGGGAACACTGAAGCTTTCTTT. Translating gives CASSWGQGNTEAFF.

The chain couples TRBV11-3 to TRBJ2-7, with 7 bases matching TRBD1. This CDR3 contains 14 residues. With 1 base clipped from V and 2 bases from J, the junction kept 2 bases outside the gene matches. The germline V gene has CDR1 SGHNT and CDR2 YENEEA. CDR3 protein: CASSLGQGAYEQYF. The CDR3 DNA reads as TGTGCCAGCAGCTTAGGGCAGGGGGCCTACGAGCAGTACTTC.